One TCR beta chain is described in this entry. Sequenced by immunoSEQ multiplex PCR; TCRdb stores in-frame clones only, minus some. The table lists tens of thousands of clones, roughly 88% of them singletons. Trimming took 4 bases from V and 1 from J; bases not matched to a gene: 10. Looked up from germline, CDR1 is LNHDA and CDR2 is SQIVND (reference sequence). This CDR3 comprises 18 residues. This record belongs to a study of blood T cell repertoires in COVID-19. Overall study context: PBMCs, B-cell-depleted T cells, or T cells were the source of the cDNA or gDNA that made up the material.

This sequence joins TRBV19 and TRBJ1-6, with 7 bases matching TRBD1. The TCR sequence derives from a man aged 55 to 70 with acute or convalescent COVID-19. The sample comprised peripheral blood. The CDR3 here is CASSTLRTGTSYNSPLHF. Written as DNA, the CDR3 is TGTGCCAGTAGTACCCTCCGGACAGGCACATCCTATAATTCACCCCTCCACTTT.